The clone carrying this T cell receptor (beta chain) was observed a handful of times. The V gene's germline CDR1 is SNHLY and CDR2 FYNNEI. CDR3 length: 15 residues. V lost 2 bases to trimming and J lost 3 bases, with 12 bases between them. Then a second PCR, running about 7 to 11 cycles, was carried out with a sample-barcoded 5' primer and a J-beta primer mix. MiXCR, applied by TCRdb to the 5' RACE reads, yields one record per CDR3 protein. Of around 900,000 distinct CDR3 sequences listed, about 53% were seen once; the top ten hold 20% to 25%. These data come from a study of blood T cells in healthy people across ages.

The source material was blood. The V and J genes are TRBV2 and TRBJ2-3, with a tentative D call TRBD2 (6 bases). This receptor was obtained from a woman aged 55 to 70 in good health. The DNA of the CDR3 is TGTGCCAGCAGTGAATCGCCGGGAGTGACAGATACGCAGTATTTT. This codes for CASSESPGVTDTQYF.